Listed here are 20 T cell receptor beta chains from one sample, sequenced in a study of T-cell reconstitution after alpha-beta-depleted transplantation in children. Unique molecular identifiers were built into the TCRbeta library. TCRdb re-called the PCR reads through MiXCR, storing one row per CDR3 protein. The sample lists about 400,000 distinct CDR3 sequences; about a fifth were seen once. The sequences come from PBMCs from the stem cell graft donor, collected from the stem cell graft. These receptors all come from a human donor who donated a stem cell graft to a child with acute myeloid leukemia.

The chain uses TRBV12-3 or TRBV12-4 and TRBJ2-1; D is uncertain. CDR3 length: 15 amino acids. Between the trimmed V and J ends, which lost 3 bases and 1 base, there was a span of 10 bases. The CDR3 sequence is CASSLSRRSYNEQFF. DNA of the CDR3: TGTGCCAGCAGTTTGTCCCGGCGGTCCTACAATGAGCAGTTCTTC.

A few counts support this clonotype. This chain uses TRBV10-3 with TRBJ1-2; unclear D gene. CDR3 size: 13 residues. Trimming stripped 0 bases from V and 7 bases from J, with 9 bases between. The germline V gene encodes CDR1 ENHRY and CDR2 SYGVKD. As DNA, the CDR3 is TGTGCCATCAGTGAGTCGGTTGTGGGTGGCTACACCTTC. This sequence encodes CAISESVVGGYTF.

J is TRBJ2-2 and V is TRBV11-1, with 9 positions matching TRBD1. Germline V gene sequence: CDR1 SGHAT, CDR2 FQDESV (reference sequence). The junction had 13 bases not matched to a gene; V was cut back by 5 bases and J by 0 bases. The CDR3 totals 19 residues. CDR3 bases: TGTGCCAGCAGCCCAGTCCCGGGACAGGGATCGGCGAACACCGGGGAGCTGTTTTTT. This sequence encodes CASSPVPGQGSANTGELFF.

In this sample, this clonotype turned up many times. This chain uses TRBV29-1 with TRBJ1-4, with D perhaps matching TRBD1 (6 bases). Germline V lookup: CDR1 SQVTM, CDR2 ANQGSEA. Trimming pared 3 bases from V and 7 bases from J, leaving 15 bases between. The CDR3 runs 14 residues. For the CDR3, the DNA is TGCAGCGTTGATTCGGCACAGGGTGGTGAAAAACTGTTTTTT. Protein: CSVDSAQGGEKLFF. The full variable domain, in which reference TRBV29-1 and TRBJ1-4 provide the parts outside the CDR3, is SAVISQKPSRDICQRGTSLTIQCQVDSQVTMMFWYRQQPGQSLTLIATANQGSEATYESGFVIDKFPISRPNLTFSTLTVSNMSPEDSSIYLCSVDSAQGGEKLFFGSGTQLSVL.

The chain has TRBV2 and TRBJ2-3; D call uncertain. Germline V gives CDR1 SNHLY, CDR2 FYNNEI. This CDR3 is built from 13 residues. V was trimmed by 7 bases and J by 2 bases, leaving 10 bases between them. The CDR3 nucleotides are TGTGCCAGCAACAACAGAGACACAGATACGCAGTATTTT. Translating gives CASNNRDTDTQYF.

The chain carries TRBV12-3 or TRBV12-4 and TRBJ1-5, with a weak D call TRBD1 (5 bases). This CDR3 comprises 14 residues. V was clipped by 6 bases and J by 6 bases, with 15 bases between them. CDR3 amino acids: CASSSPGPGQPQHF. CDR3 DNA: TGTGCCAGCAGCTCCCCGGGGCCCGGTCAGCCCCAGCATTTT.

This clonotype has just a few counts. A junction boundary mismatches the germline segment, possibly from a read error. The gene calls are TRBV7-9 and TRBJ2-7; weak D call: TRBD1 (6 bases). The CDR3 loop spans 15 amino acids. CDR1 is SEHNR and CDR2 is FQNEAQ in the germline V gene (reference sequence). The CDR3: CASTPRDMFSYEQYF. DNA for the CDR3: TGTGCCAGCACCCCCCGGGACATGTTCTCCTACGAGCAATACTTC. Filled out from reference TRBV7-9 and TRBJ2-7, the complete variable domain reads DTGVSQNPRHKITKRGQNVTFRCDPISEHNRLYWYRQTLGQGPEFLTYFQNEAQLEKSRLLSDRFSAERPKGSFSTLEIQRTEQGDSAMYLCASTPRDMFSYEQYFGPGTRLTVT.

This clonotype was recorded a few times. The V gene is TRBV18, the J gene TRBJ1-4; 7 positions agree with TRBD1. The V gene's germline CDR1 is KGHSH and CDR2 LQKENI. The CDR3 sequence is 18 residues long. With V trimmed by 4 bases and J by 2 bases, 13 bases remained unmatched. This CDR3 reads CASSHYPGQSVTNEKLFF. Here the CDR3 DNA reads TGTGCCAGCTCACACTATCCGGGACAGTCGGTTACTAATGAAAAACTGTTTTTT.

This clonotype has just one count. The junction departs from the called germline gene at one end, perhaps through a read error. J is TRBJ2-7 and V is TRBV4-1; the D gene is possibly TRBD1 (6 bases). Germline V CDR1 and CDR2: MGHRA, YSYEKL. This CDR3 region has 13 residues. CDR3 bases: TGTGCCAGCGGCCTCGGACAGTCCTGCGAGCAGTACTTC. It codes for CASGLGQSCEQYF.

The rearrangement links TRBV20-1 to TRBJ2-3; the match to TRBD2 covers 7 bases. The CDR3 runs 17 residues. With 0 bases clipped from V and 0 bases from J, the junction kept 9 bases outside the gene matches. Germline V gene data show CDR1 as DFQATT and CDR2 as SNEGSKA (reference sequence). This chain's CDR3 is CSAREAGRDSSTDTQYF. In DNA form, the CDR3 reads TGCAGTGCTAGAGAAGCAGGGAGGGACTCTAGCACAGATACGCAGTATTTT.

This clonotype was seen only a few times. V usage is TRBV5-1 and J usage is TRBJ2-1, with TRBD2 identical over 7 bases. The CDR3 is 15 amino acids. Germline V gene sequence: CDR1 SGHRS, CDR2 YFSETQ. Germline trimming cut 1 base from V and 9 bases from J; bases unmatched to any gene: 10. The CDR3 nucleotides are TGCGCCAGCAGCTTGAGCACGGGAGGCCTTGGTGAGCAGTTCTTC. It codes for CASSLSTGGLGEQFF.

This clonotype was seen ten or more times. The rearrangement joins TRBV15 to TRBJ2-1; tentative D call: TRBD1 (5 bases). The V and J ends lost 5 bases and 0 bases respectively, with 11 bases between them. CDR3 size: 15 residues. The V gene's germline CDR1 is LNHNV and CDR2 YYDKDF (reference sequence). The chain's CDR3 is CATSGPQGSYNEQFF. The CDR3 nucleotides read TGTGCCACCAGCGGCCCGCAGGGCTCCTACAATGAGCAGTTCTTC.

This chain joins TRBV5-1 and TRBJ2-3; a weak D match, TRBD2 (5 bases). V was shortened by 0 bases and J by 2 bases, with 7 bases between the two germline ends. CDR3 length equals 14 residues. Germline loops: CDR1 SGHRS, CDR2 YFSETQ. The CDR3 sequence: CASSLVLATDTQYF. Written as DNA, the CDR3 is TGCGCCAGCAGCTTGGTCCTAGCCACAGATACGCAGTATTTT.

The sample holds many counts of this clonotype. V usage is TRBV12-3 or TRBV12-4 and J usage is TRBJ2-3; weak D call: TRBD1 (5 bases). This CDR3 comprises 14 residues. Trimming stripped 5 bases from V and 5 bases from J, with 14 bases between. The DNA for the CDR3 is TGTGCCAGCAGTCTTTGGCCCCAGGGAGATACGCAGTATTTT. Its translation: CASSLWPQGDTQYF.

The chain recombines TRBV20-1 with TRBJ2-7, with TRBD1 matching 7 bases. The ends lost 6 bases at V and 2 bases at J; junction bases unmatched: 7. The CDR3 has 13 amino acids. From germline, CDR1 is DFQATT and CDR2 SNEGSKA (reference sequence). The chain's CDR3 is CSAQTGNTYEQYF. CDR3 nucleotides: TGCAGTGCGCAGACAGGGAACACCTACGAGCAGTACTTC.

Ten or more counts support this clonotype. The rearrangement links TRBV29-1 to TRBJ2-1, with 7 positions matching TRBD2. This CDR3 has 14 residues. Germline lookup yields CDR1 SQVTM and CDR2 ANQGSEA. After removal of 2 bases from V and 2 bases from J, the junction contained 3 bases not matched to a gene. Here the CDR3 reads CSVEKLAAYNEQFF. CDR3 nucleotide sequence: TGCAGCGTTGAAAAGCTAGCGGCCTACAATGAGCAGTTCTTC.

This clonotype was seen more than once but under ten times. The J gene is TRBJ2-1, the V gene TRBV9; D is unclear. Trimming stripped 6 bases from V and 2 bases from J, with 9 bases between. CDR1 is SGDLS and CDR2 is YYNGEE in the germline V gene. The CDR3 extends over 13 amino acids. CDR3 protein: CASNYEPYNEQFF. For the CDR3, the DNA is TGTGCCAGCAATTACGAGCCCTACAATGAGCAGTTCTTC. The full variable domain, in which reference TRBV9 and TRBJ2-1 provide the parts outside the CDR3, is DSGVTQTPKHLITATGQRVTLRCSPRSGDLSVYWYQQSLDQGLQFLIQYYNGEERAKGNILERFSAQQFPDLHSELNLSSLELGDSALYFCASNYEPYNEQFFGPGTRLTVL.

The genes are TRBV5-1 and TRBJ2-7; D gene uncertain. Trimming stripped 2 bases from V and 4 bases from J, with 13 bases between. Germline V gives CDR1 SGHRS, CDR2 YFSETQ. This CDR3 comprises 14 residues. The CDR3, as DNA: TGCGCCAGCAGCTTATCGGAGCGAGAGTACGAGCAGTACTTC. Translating it yields CASSLSEREYEQYF.

The V and J genes are TRBV12-3 or TRBV12-4 and TRBJ1-1; TRBD1 agrees at 8 bases. J lost 5 bases, V lost 7 bases, and 12 bases had no gene match. There are 15 residues in the CDR3. CDR3 region: CASTLAGGARTEAFF. The CDR3 DNA reads TGTGCCAGCACCCTAGCAGGGGGCGCGAGGACTGAAGCTTTCTTT.

The table lists this clonotype with many counts. This rearrangement joins TRBV29-1 to TRBJ2-7; TRBD1 matches 7 bases. CDR3 length: 13 residues. Germline lookup yields CDR1 SQVTM and CDR2 ANQGSEA. After removal of 6 bases from V and 2 bases from J, the junction contained 7 bases not matched to a gene. Written as DNA, the CDR3 is TGCAGCGTAATGGGACAGAATGCCTACGAGCAGTACTTC. Residues: CSVMGQNAYEQYF.